The next 8 T cell receptor beta chains were all read from a single sample in a study of cytomegalovirus exposure and HLA in healthy donors. PCR involved 60 Vbeta and 13 Jbeta primers. The data were produced by immunoSEQ multiplex PCR, yet TCRdb's version contains in-frame clones alone and is incomplete. The table shows about 130,000 clones, with around 82% occurring only once. The sample taken for sequencing was PBMCs. The source is a man in his forties or fifties in good health and CMV-seronegative.

The table lists this clone with a few counts. This chain joins TRBV2 and TRBJ2-5; TRBD2 agrees at 13 bases. The germline gives CDR1 SNHLY, CDR2 FYNNEI. V shed 6 bases, J shed 7 bases, and the junction held 5 bases outside the gene matches. The CDR3 runs to 14 residues. CDR3 sequence (DNA): TGTGCCAGCAGACTAGCGGGGGGGCCTGGGACCCAGTACTTC. Translated, it gives CASRLAGGPGTQYF.

CDR3 residues: CASSETPCTGNTEAFF. The CDR3 DNA follows: TGCGCCAGCAGTGAGACCCCTTGCACAGGGAACACTGAAGCTTTCTTT. V and J are TRBV10-1 and TRBJ1-1, with D possibly being TRBD1 (5 bases). Trimming left V 2 bases short and J 1 base short, with 14 bases between. The CDR3 extends over 16 amino acids. Germline V lookup: CDR1 WNHNN, CDR2 SYGVQD (reference sequence).

This rearrangement joins TRBV11-2 to TRBJ2-2; 16 nucleotides match TRBD2. CDR1 is SGHAT and CDR2 is FQNNGV in the germline V gene. With V trimmed by 5 bases and J by 4 bases, 10 bases remained unmatched. This CDR3 contains 19 residues. CDR3 in amino acids: CASSLEGLAGGPVTGELFF. CDR3 coding DNA: TGTGCCAGCAGCCTCGAGGGACTAGCGGGGGGGCCCGTCACCGGGGAGCTGTTTTTT.

The chain uses TRBV7-2 and TRBJ2-7; 11 nucleotides line up with TRBD1. Germline V gene sequence: CDR1 SGHTA, CDR2 FQGNSA. Losses at the gene ends were 4 bases for V and 6 bases for J; bases not matched to a gene: 5. The CDR3 is made up of 14 amino acids. The CDR3, as DNA: TGTGCCAGCAGCTACGGACAGGGGGCCGGCGAGCAGTACTTC. This translates into CASSYGQGAGEQYF.

The CDR3 coding sequence is TGTGCCAGCAGTTTACAGCAAGTCTACGAGCAGTACTTC. It translates to CASSLQQVYEQYF. The chain employs TRBV6-6 and TRBJ2-7; D call uncertain. The CDR3 has 13 residues. In germline, CDR1 is MNHNY, CDR2 SVGAGI (reference sequence). V gave up 4 bases and J gave up 3 bases, with 10 bases separating them.

The chain uses TRBV9 and TRBJ2-1; TRBD2 matches 13 bases. There are 15 residues in the CDR3. Germline V CDR1 and CDR2: SGDLS, YYNGEE. V was pared by 1 base and J by 9 bases, with 4 bases of the junction left unmatched. The CDR3 region has the DNA TGTGCCAGCAGCGTATCGGGACTAGCGGGGTTTGAGCAGTTCTTC. Translation gives CASSVSGLAGFEQFF.

This chain links TRBV18 with TRBJ2-5; tentative D call: TRBD1 (5 bases). The CDR3 spans 15 residues. CDR1 KGHSH and CDR2 LQKENI come from the germline V gene. V lost 0 bases and J lost 5, with 13 bases in between. The CDR3: CASSPPTAFAETQYF. As DNA, the CDR3 is TGTGCCAGCTCACCACCGACAGCTTTTGCGGAGACCCAGTACTTC.

J is TRBJ1-6 and V is TRBV2, with TRBD1 matching over 7 bases. The CDR3 totals 12 residues. Germline assignment: CDR1 SNHLY and CDR2 FYNNEI. The V segment lost 6 bases and the J segment 9 bases; nucleotides outside the gene matches: 2. The CDR3 here is CASRTGISPLHF. In DNA, the CDR3 is TGTGCCAGCAGGACAGGGATTTCACCCCTCCACTTT.